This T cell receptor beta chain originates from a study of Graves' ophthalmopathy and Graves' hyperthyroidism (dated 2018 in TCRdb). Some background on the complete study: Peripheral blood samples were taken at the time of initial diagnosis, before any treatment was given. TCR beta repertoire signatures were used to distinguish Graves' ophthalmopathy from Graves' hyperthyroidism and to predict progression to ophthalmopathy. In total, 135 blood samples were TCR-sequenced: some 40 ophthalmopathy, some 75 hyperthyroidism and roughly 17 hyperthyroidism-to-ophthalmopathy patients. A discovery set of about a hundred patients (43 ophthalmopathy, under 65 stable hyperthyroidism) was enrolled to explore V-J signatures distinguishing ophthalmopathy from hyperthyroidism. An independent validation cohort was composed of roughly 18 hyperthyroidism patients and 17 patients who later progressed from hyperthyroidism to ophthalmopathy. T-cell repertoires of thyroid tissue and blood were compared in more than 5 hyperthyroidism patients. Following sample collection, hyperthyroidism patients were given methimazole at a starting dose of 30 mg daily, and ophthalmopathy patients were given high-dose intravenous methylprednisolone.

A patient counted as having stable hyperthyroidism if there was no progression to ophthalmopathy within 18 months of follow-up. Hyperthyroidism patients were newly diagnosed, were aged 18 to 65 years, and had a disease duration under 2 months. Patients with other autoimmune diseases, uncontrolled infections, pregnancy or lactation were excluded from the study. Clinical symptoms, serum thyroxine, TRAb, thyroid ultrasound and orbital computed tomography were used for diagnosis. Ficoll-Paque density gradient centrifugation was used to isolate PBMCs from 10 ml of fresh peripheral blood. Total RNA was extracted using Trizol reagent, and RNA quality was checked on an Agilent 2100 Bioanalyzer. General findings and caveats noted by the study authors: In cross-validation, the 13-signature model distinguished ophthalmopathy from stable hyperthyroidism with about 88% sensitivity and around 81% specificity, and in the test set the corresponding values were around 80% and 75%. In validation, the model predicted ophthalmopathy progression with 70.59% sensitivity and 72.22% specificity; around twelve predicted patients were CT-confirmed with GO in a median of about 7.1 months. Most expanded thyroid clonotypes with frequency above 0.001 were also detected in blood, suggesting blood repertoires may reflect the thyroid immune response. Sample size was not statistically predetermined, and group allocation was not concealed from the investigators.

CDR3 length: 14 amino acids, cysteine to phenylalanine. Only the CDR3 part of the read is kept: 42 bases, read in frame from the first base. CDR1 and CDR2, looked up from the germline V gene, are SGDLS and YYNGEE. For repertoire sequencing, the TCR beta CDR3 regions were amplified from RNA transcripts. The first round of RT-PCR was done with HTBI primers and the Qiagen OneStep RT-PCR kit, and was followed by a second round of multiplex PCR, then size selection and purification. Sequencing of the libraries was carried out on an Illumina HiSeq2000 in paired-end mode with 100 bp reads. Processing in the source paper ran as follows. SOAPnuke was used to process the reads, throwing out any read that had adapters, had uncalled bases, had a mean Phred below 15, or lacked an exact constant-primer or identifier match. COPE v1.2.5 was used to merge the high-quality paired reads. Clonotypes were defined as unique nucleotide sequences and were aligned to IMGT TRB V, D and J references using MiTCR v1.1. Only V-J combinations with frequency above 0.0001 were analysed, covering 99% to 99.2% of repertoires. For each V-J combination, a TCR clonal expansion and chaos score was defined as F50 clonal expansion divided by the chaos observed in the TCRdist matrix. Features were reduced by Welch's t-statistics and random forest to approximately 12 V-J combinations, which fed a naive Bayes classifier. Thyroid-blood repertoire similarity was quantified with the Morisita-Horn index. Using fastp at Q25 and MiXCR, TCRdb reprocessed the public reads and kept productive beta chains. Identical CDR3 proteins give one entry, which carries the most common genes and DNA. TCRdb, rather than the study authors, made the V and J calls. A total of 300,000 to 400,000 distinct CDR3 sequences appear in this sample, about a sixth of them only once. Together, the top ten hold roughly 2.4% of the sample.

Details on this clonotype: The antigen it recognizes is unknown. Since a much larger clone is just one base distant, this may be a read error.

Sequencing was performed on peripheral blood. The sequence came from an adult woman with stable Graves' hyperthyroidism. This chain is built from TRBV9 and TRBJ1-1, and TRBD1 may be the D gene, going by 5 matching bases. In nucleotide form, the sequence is TGCGCCAGCGGTCCAGCGGGGCCGGGGTCTGAAGCTTTCTTT. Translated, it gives CASGPAGPGSEAFF.